This T cell receptor beta chain was captured in a study of T cell responses to AZD1222 COVID-19 vaccine. Germline CDR1 KGHSH, CDR2 LQKENI. V gave up 0 bases and J gave up 10 bases; unmatched junction bases: 12. The CDR3 contains 17 residues. This table comes from immunoSEQ multiplex PCR, and its TCRdb copy is limited to in-frame clones, with some not included. This table holds around 90,000 clones, around nine tenths found once. Findings and caveats of the study: The donor cohort was predominantly white British with a female majority, and clonal diversity may have been underestimated. Close to half of all spike-specific TCRs reportedly target regions of the variants that are unmutated. Repertoire sampling occurred only after the peak T cell response.

Regarding this clone: No antigen is known for it.

This TCR was sampled from an adult in good health. The starting material was peripheral blood, obtained on day 0 of MenACWY control vaccination. This chain links TRBV18 with TRBJ2-1, with TRBD1 matching 10 bases. The CDR3 loop is CASSPPRARQGAKEQFF. CDR3 bases: TGTGCCAGCTCACCACCGAGGGCGAGACAGGGGGCAAAAGAGCAGTTCTTC.